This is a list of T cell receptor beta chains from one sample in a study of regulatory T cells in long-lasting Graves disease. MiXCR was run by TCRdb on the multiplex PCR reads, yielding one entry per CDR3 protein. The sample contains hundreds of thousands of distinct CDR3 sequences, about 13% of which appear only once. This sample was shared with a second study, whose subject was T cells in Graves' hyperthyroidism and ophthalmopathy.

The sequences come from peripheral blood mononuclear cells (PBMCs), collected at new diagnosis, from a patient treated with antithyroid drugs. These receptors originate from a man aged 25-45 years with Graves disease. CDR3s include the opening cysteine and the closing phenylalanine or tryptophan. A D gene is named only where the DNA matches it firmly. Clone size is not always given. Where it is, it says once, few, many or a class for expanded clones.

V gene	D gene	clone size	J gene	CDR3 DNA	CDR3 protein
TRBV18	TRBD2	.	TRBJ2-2	TGTGCCAGCTCACCACCCTGGCGACTAGCGGGCAACACCGGGGAGCTGTTTTTT	CASSPPWRLAGNTGELFF
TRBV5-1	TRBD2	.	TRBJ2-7	TGCGCCAGCAGCTTGGGCGGGGGGAAAGGCGAGCAGTACTTC	CASSLGGGKGEQYF
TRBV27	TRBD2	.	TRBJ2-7	TGTGCCAGCAGTCTAGCGGGATGGAACGAGCAGTACTTC	CASSLAGWNEQYF
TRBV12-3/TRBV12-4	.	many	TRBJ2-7	TGTGCCAGCAGTTTAGCATCCGGACACGAGCAGTACTTC	CASSLASGHEQYF
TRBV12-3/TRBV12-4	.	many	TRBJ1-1	TGTGCCAGCAGTTCTTCTTCGGGGGCTGAAGCTTTCTTT	CASSSSSGAEAFF
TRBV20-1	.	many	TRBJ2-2	TGCAGTGCTAGAGATGTGCGGAGGCGCACCGGGGAGCTGTTTTTT	CSARDVRRRTGELFF
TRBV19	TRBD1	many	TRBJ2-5	TGTGCCAGTAGTCATACCGGGACAGTACAGACCCAGTACTTC	CASSHTGTVQTQYF
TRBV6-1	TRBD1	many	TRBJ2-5	TGTGCCAGCAGTAAAGGGACAGTGTACCAAGAGACCCAGTACTTC	CASSKGTVYQETQYF
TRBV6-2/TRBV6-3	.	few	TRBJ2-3	TGTGCCAGCAGTTACGGACAGACAGATACGCAGTATTTT	CASSYGQTDTQYF
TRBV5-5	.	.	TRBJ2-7	TGTGCCAGCAGGAACGGGGCAGAGTACGAGCAGTACTTC	CASRNGAEYEQYF
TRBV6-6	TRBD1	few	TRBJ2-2	TGTGCCAGCAGTTACTCGGACAGGCCAACCGGGGAGCTGTTTTTT	CASSYSDRPTGELFF
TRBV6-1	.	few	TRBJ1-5	TGTGCCAGCAGCGGGGGGGCCCATCAGCCCCAGCATTTT	CASSGGAHQPQHF
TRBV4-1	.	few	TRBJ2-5	TGCGCCAGCAGCCAAGTGGCCAGGGGAGAGGCGACCCAGTACTTC	CASSQVARGEATQYF
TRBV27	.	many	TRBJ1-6	TGTGCCAGCAGTTTAAAGCCCCGCCCGGGCGGAAGGGATTCACCCCTCCACTTT	CASSLKPRPGGRDSPLHF
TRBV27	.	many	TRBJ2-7	TGTGCCAGCACTCTTAGGGGTGGGTACGAGCAGTACTTC	CASTLRGGYEQYF
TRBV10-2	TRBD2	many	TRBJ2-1	TGCGCCAGCAGTGAGAGGAAAGCGGGAGGGCCTAGTTCCTACAATGAGCAGTTCTTC	CASSERKAGGPSSYNEQFF
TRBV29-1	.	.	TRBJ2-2	TGCAGCGTGGATAAAAGCACCGGGGAGCTGTTTTTT	CSVDKSTGELFF
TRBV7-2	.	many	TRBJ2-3	TGTGCCAGCAGCTACCAGGGGGGTCCGGCGGGAGATACGCAGTATTTT	CASSYQGGPAGDTQYF
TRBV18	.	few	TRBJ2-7	TGTGCCAGCTCACCTCCCGGGAGGACAGGATCCTACGAGCAGTACTTC	CASSPPGRTGSYEQYF
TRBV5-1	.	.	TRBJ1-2	TGCGCCAGCAGCTTGGAACCTAACTTGGGCTACACCTTC	CASSLEPNLGYTF
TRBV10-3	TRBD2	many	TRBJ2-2	TGTGCCATCAGTAAACTAGCGGGGGACCATAACACCGGGGAGCTGTTTTTT	CAISKLAGDHNTGELFF
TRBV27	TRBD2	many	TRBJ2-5	TGTGCCAGCAGTTTTCGAGCGGGGTACCAAGAGACCCAGTACTTC	CASSFRAGYQETQYF
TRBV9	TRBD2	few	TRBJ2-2	TGTGCCAGCAGCGTTGGGGGGGGAGCGACCGGGGAGCTGTTTTTT	CASSVGGGATGELFF
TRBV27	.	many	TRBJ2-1	TGTGCCAGCAGTTCATGGACGGGAACCTACAATGAGCAGTTCTTC	CASSSWTGTYNEQFF
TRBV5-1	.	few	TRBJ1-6	TGCGCCAGCAGCCCGGGACGGATAAATTCACCCCTCCACTTT	CASSPGRINSPLHF
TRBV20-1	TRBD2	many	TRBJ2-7	TGCAGTGCGCGAGAAGCGGGAGGGGATCAAGAGCAGTACTTC	CSAREAGGDQEQYF
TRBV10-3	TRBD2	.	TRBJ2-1	TGTGCCATCAGTGACGACGGACTAGCGGAGCAAAGGAATGAGCAGTTCTTC	CAISDDGLAEQRNEQFF
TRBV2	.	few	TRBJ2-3	TGTGCCAGCATCCCCGACAGCACAGATACGCAGTATTTT	CASIPDSTDTQYF
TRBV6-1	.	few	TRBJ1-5	TGTGCCAGCAGTGTAGGTGGGGGCGGTCAGCCCCAGCATTTT	CASSVGGGGQPQHF
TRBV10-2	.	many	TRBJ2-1	TGCGCCAGCACTGCCCTAGCGATTATAGATGAGCAGTTCTTC	CASTALAIIDEQFF
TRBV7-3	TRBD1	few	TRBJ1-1	TGTGCCAGCAGCCCCGGGACAGGAGTTGAAGCTTTCTTT	CASSPGTGVEAFF
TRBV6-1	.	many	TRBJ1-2	TGTGCCAGCAGTGATTTTCGGCTTAACTATGGCTACACCTTC	CASSDFRLNYGYTF
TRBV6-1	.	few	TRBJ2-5	TGTGCCAGCAGCGAGGGGGGGCGCGGGACCCAGTACTTC	CASSEGGRGTQYF
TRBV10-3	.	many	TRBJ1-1	TGTGCCATCAGTGAGTCGACTCCTGGGGGCAGGGCTTTCTTT	CAISESTPGGRAFF
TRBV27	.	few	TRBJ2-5	TGTGCCAGCAGTTTATTACGCCAGGGGTTTATGGGGGAGACCCAGTACTTC	CASSLLRQGFMGETQYF
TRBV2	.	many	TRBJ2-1	TGTGCCAGCAGAAGTACGCATTTCCTGGGGAGTGAGCAGTTCTTC	CASRSTHFLGSEQFF
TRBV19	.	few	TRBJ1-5	TGTGCCAGTAGTATGGCGACAGAGGAGCCCCAGCATTTT	CASSMATEEPQHF
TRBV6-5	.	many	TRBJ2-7	TGTGCCAGCAGTTACCCCTACGAGCAGTACTTC	CASSYPYEQYF
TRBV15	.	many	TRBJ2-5	TGTGCCACCAGCAGTCGACAGAAGGAGCGATCAGAGACCCAGTACTTC	CATSSRQKERSETQYF
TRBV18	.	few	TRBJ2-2	TGTGCCAGCTCTCCTAGCGCAAGTACGAACACCGGGGAGCCGTTTTTT	CASSPSASTNTGEPFF
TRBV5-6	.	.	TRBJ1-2	TGTGCCAGCAGCCCGGGGAGCAGCGGCTACACCTTC	CASSPGSSGYTF
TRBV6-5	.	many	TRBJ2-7	TGTGCCAGCAGTTACTTCCAGGGCACCTACGAGCAGTACTTC	CASSYFQGTYEQYF
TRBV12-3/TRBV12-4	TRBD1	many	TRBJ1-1	TGTGCCAGCAGTTTTCCCGACAGGGTGGTCACTGAAGCTTTCTTT	CASSFPDRVVTEAFF
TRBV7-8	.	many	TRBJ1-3	TGTGCCAGCAGCCCGAGATGGGGTAGACTGAACACCATATATTTT	CASSPRWGRLNTIYF
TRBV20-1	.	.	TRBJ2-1	TGCAGTGCTCACGAGTACAATGAGCGGTTCTTC	CSAHEYNERFF
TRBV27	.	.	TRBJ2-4	TGTGCCAGCAGTTTATCGTCGGTAGTACTAGCCAAAAACATTCAGTACTTC	CASSLSSVVLAKNIQYF
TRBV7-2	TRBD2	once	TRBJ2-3	TGTGCCAGCAGCTCCCAACTAGCGCAGTTCGTAGATACGCAGTATTTT	CASSSQLAQFVDTQYF
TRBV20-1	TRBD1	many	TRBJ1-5	TGCAGTGCTCCGGGGACAGGAGGCGGTTTCTATCAGCCCCAGCATTTT	CSAPGTGGGFYQPQHF
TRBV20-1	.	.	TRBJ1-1	TGCGGATCGAGAGGGACATTGAACACTGAAGCTTTCTTT	CGSRGTLNTEAFF
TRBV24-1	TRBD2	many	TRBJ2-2	TGTGCCACCAGTGATCCGAGGACTAGCGGGAGGCCTAACACCGGGGAGCTGTTTTTT	CATSDPRTSGRPNTGELFF